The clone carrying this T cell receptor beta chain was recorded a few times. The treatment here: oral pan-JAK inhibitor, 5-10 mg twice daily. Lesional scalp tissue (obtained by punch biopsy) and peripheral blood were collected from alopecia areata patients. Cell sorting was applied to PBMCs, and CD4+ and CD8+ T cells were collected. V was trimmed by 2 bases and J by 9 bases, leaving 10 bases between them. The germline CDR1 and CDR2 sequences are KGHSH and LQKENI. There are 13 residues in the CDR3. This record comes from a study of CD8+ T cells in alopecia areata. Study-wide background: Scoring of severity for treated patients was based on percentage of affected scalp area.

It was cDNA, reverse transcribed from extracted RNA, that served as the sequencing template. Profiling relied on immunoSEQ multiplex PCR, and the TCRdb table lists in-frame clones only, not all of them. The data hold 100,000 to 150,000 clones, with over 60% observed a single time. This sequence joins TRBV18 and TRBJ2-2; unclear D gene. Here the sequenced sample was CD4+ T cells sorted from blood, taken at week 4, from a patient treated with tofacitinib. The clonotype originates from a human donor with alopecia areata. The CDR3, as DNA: TGTGCCAGCTCACCATTCCAAGGGCGGGAGCTGTTTTTT. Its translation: CASSPFQGRELFF.